These 17 T cell receptor beta chains were all obtained from the same sample, sequenced in a study of blood T cell repertoires in COVID-19. The repertoire was sequenced with immunoSEQ multiplex PCR; TCRdb's copy has only in-frame clones and lacks some. The sample holds 200,000 to 300,000 clones; roughly 80% are singletons and the top ten take over 7.5%. The sample was peripheral blood. The receptors were sampled from an elderly woman with acute or convalescent COVID-19.

This clone appeared once. V and J are TRBV28 and TRBJ2-7; D is unresolved. Looked up from germline, CDR1 is MDHEN and CDR2 is SYDVKM. The V gene lost 7 bases and the J gene lost 0 bases, with 4 bases spanning the gap. This CDR3 is 11 amino acids long. The CDR3 nucleotides read TGTGCCAGCACCGTCTCCTACGAGCAGTACTTC. Encoded protein: CASTVSYEQYF.

The chain uses TRBV7-9 and TRBJ2-5, with 12 bases aligning to TRBD2. Germline assignment: CDR1 SEHNR and CDR2 FQNEAQ (reference sequence). Germline trimming cut 5 bases from V and 4 bases from J; bases unmatched to any gene: 8. CDR3 length equals 16 residues. As DNA, the CDR3 is TGTGCCAGCAGCCACGGACTAGCGGGGCTGGGAGAGACCCAGTACTTC. Translated: CASSHGLAGLGETQYF.

This clone was seen a single time. V and J are TRBV5-4 and TRBJ1-2; D is ambiguous. The CDR3 is 12 amino acids. V lost 3 bases, J lost 3 bases, and 6 bases lay in between. Germline V gene lookup returns CDR1 SGHNT and CDR2 YYREEE (reference sequence). In DNA form, the CDR3 reads TGTGCCAGCAGCTCGCGGGACTATGGCTACACCTTC. Protein: CASSSRDYGYTF.

The chain carries TRBV2 and TRBJ2-1, with 11 bases lining up with TRBD2. Germline V gives CDR1 SNHLY, CDR2 FYNNEI. V gave up 4 bases and J gave up 4 bases; unmatched junction bases: 3. The CDR3 has 15 residues. CDR3 DNA: TGTGCCAGCAGTGCGGCTAGCGGGGGGTACAATGAGCAGTTCTTC. Protein product: CASSAASGGYNEQFF.

In this sample, this clone turned up once. The chain links TRBV6-5 to TRBJ1-6; TRBD1 matches at 10 bases. With 6 bases clipped from V and 11 bases from J, the junction kept 7 bases outside the gene matches. Germline-derived CDR1 and CDR2 are MNHEY and SVGAGI. The CDR3 runs 14 residues. CDR3 DNA: TGTGCCAGCAGAACGGGACAGGGGATAACACCCCTCCACTTT. Its protein is CASRTGQGITPLHF.

V gene TRBV12-5 combines with J gene TRBJ1-1; D unclear. The CDR3 totals 12 residues. The V gene lost 3 bases and the J gene lost 4 bases, with 6 bases spanning the gap. In germline, CDR1 is LGHNT, CDR2 FRNRAP. The DNA for the CDR3 is TGTGCTAGTGGTTTCCAGTCCACTGAAGCTTTCTTT. Its protein is CASGFQSTEAFF.

This chain connects TRBV5-1 to TRBJ2-3; 13 bases fit TRBD2. This CDR3 has 14 amino acids. J lost 4 bases, V lost 5 bases, and 1 base had no gene match. From germline, CDR1 is SGHRS and CDR2 YFSETQ. The CDR3 coding sequence is TGCGCCAGCAGACTAGCGGGGGGGCCAGATACGCAGTATTTT. It encodes CASRLAGGPDTQYF.

This rearrangement joins TRBV28 to TRBJ1-5; TRBD1 agrees at 8 bases. This CDR3 has 14 amino acids. V shed 6 bases, J shed 5 bases, and the junction held 6 bases outside the gene matches. The germline gives CDR1 MDHEN, CDR2 SYDVKM. In DNA form, the CDR3 reads TGTGCCAGCAGCCCGGGACAGGATCATCAGCCCCAGCATTTT. This encodes CASSPGQDHQPQHF.

The chain uses TRBV7-9 and TRBJ1-1, with TRBD1 matching over 7 bases. Germline V gene lookup returns CDR1 SEHNR and CDR2 FQNEAQ (reference sequence). The trim removed 6 bases at V and 7 bases at J, leaving 8 bases unmatched. This CDR3 has 13 residues. Here the CDR3 DNA reads TGTGCCAGCAGTCGACAGGGAGGAAGTGAAGCTTTCTTT. Residues: CASSRQGGSEAFF. The full variable domain, its missing parts supplied by reference TRBV7-9 and TRBJ1-1, is DTGVSQNPRHKITKRGQNVTFRCDPISEHNRLYWYRQTLGQGPEFLTYFQNEAQLEKSRLLSDRFSAERPKGSFSTLEIQRTEQGDSAMYLCASSRQGGSEAFFGQGTRLTVV.

The rearrangement joins TRBV13 to TRBJ2-7; 8 bases align to TRBD1. Trimming removed 10 bases from V and 1 base from J; junction bases left unmatched: 3. The CDR3 runs to 12 residues. In germline, CDR1 is PRHDT, CDR2 FYEKMQ (reference sequence). CDR3 amino acids: CATGTGSYEQYF. CDR3 in DNA: TGTGCCACCGGGACAGGATCCTACGAGCAGTACTTC.

The chain is built from TRBV6-6 and TRBJ1-6; no reliable D call. The CDR3 sequence is 15 residues long. The germline gives CDR1 MNHNY, CDR2 SVGAGI (reference sequence). V lost 0 bases and J 3 bases, leaving 6 bases between the germline ends. Written as DNA, the CDR3 is TGTGCCAGCAGTTACTCTGGCAGCTATAATTCACCCCTCCACTTT. It specifies CASSYSGSYNSPLHF.

CDR3 amino acids: CASSELNTGPNNSPLHF. CDR3 DNA: TGTGCCAGCAGTGAACTCAATACAGGGCCCAATAATTCACCCCTCCACTTT. This sequence joins TRBV6-1 and TRBJ1-6, with D perhaps TRBD1 (6 bases). This CDR3 has 17 amino acids. Germline-derived CDR1 and CDR2 are MNHNS and SASEGT. The ends were cut back, 2 bases at V and 5 bases at J, with 16 bases in the middle.

The J gene is TRBJ1-2, the V gene TRBV3-1 (or the pseudogene TRBV3-2), with 7 bases that match TRBD1. The CDR3 length is 15 residues. Germline lookup yields CDR1 LGHDT and CDR2 YNNKEL (reference sequence). Losses at the gene ends were 4 bases for V and 8 bases for J; bases not matched to a gene: 13. DNA of the CDR3: TGTGCCAGCAGCCCGCGACAGGGCGGAATAGGGGGCTACACCTTC. It encodes CASSPRQGGIGGYTF.

This clone has just one count. V and J are TRBV5-6 and TRBJ1-2; 10 nucleotides match TRBD1. The CDR3 has 15 amino acids. Germline V gives CDR1 SGHDT, CDR2 YYEEEE. After removal of 4 bases from V and 4 bases from J, the junction contained 7 bases not matched to a gene. This CDR3 is CASSPRTGGTYGYTF. The DNA for the CDR3 is TGTGCCAGCAGCCCTCGGACAGGGGGTACCTATGGCTACACCTTC.

This clone showed up just once. The V gene is TRBV28, the J gene TRBJ1-2; TRBD1 matches 7 bases. CDR3 length: 15 residues. In germline, CDR1 is MDHEN, CDR2 SYDVKM. Germline trimming cut 6 bases from V and 2 bases from J; bases unmatched to any gene: 9. The CDR3 spells CASSTTGVGNYGYTF. For the CDR3, the DNA is TGTGCCAGCAGCACAACAGGGGTGGGGAACTATGGCTACACCTTC.

CDR3 in DNA: TGCGCCAGCAGCTTGGAACAGGACACCTTCTATGGCTACACCTTC. Translation: CASSLEQDTFYGYTF. The chain joins TRBV5-1 to TRBJ1-2, with D possibly TRBD1 on 5 matching bases. The CDR3 has 15 amino acids. V was shortened by 0 bases and J by 4 bases, with 13 bases between the two germline ends. The germline V gene encodes CDR1 SGHRS and CDR2 YFSETQ.

The chain recombines TRBV12-3 or TRBV12-4 with TRBJ2-5; 9 bases are shared with TRBD1. V gave up 6 bases and J gave up 5 bases; unmatched junction bases: 4. There are 13 residues in the CDR3. The CDR3 nucleotides are TGTGCCAGCAGGGACAGGGGAGAGGAGACCCAGTACTTC. Protein sequence: CASRDRGEETQYF.